This is a list of T cell receptor beta chains from one sample in a study of beta chain features in type 1 diabetes. Sequencing used immunoSEQ multiplex PCR; TCRdb keeps in-frame clones, though not all of them. Of 110,000 to 150,000 clones in the sample, nearly 9.5% were seen once. Sequencing was performed on central memory CD4+ T cells from blood. The receptor source for this set is a man aged 18 to 29 in good health. Each CDR3 is given with its conserved first and last residue. A D gene is named only where the DNA matches it firmly. For some rows the clone size is stated as once, few or many, or as a class when expanded; others skip it.

D,size,V,CDR3
-,few,TRBV6-5,CASNRGYSNQPQHF
TRBD2,-,TRBV4-3,CASSQQSGVGTGELFF
-,few,TRBV28,CASSLWGGHNEQFF
-,few,TRBV29-1,CSVGGRMNTEAFF
TRBD1,-,TRBV4-1,CASSQDRGTGWLADTQYF
TRBD2,-,TRBV6-1,CASRGLVIETQYF
TRBD2,-,TRBV5-4,CASSPGGTSGTYEQYF
-,few,TRBV6-1,CANQQGWDSPLHF
TRBD2,few,TRBV9,CASSGGLAGVNEQFF
-,many,TRBV29-1,CSVEERGYTF
-,-,TRBV19,CASSNGDSGYEQYF
TRBD2,-,TRBV5-4,CASSRNLAGSNTGELFF
-,-,TRBV7-3,CASSLSGGETQYF
TRBD1,-,TRBV30,CAWSVAQGARSPLHF
-,-,TRBV30,CAWIRGWPQNTDTQYF
-,-,TRBV7-2,CASSLQGRDTEAFF
TRBD1,few,TRBV6-5,CASNNRGSNSPLHF
-,-,TRBV28,CASSPSGGGALDTQYF
TRBD1,few,TRBV7-9,CASSLSGRQGNQPQHF
TRBD1,few,TRBV29-1,CSVGPRDREDNEQFF
-,few,TRBV18,CASSPPNENTEAFF
-,few,TRBV6-5,CASSSGSDYEQYF
TRBD1,few,TRBV6-5,CASNTGTVNQPQHF
TRBD1,-,TRBV11-2,CASSTHRGPLNTEAFF
TRBD2,few,TRBV4-2,CASSPSAGAYNEQFF
TRBD1,-,TRBV4-1,CASSPYDRGEGNQPQHF
TRBD1,-,TRBV28,CASRATGLGSPLHF
-,few,TRBV20-1,CSAKRAEQYF
-,-,TRBV7-6,CASSLAGRGASPLQETQYF
-,many,TRBV14,CASSQGGHQETQYF
TRBD2,-,TRBV7-8,CASSYSGGASNEQFF